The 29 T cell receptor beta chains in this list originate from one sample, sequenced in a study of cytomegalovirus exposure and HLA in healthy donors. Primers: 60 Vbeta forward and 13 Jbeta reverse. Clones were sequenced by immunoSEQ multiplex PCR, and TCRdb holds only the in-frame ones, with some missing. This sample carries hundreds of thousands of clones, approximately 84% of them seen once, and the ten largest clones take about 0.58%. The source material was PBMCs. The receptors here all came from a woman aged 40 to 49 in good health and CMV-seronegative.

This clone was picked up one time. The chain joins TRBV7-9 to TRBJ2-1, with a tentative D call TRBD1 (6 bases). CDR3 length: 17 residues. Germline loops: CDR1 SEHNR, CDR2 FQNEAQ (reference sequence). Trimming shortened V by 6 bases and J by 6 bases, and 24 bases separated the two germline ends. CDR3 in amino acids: CASRDPIGTLVSNEQFF. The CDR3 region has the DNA TGTGCCAGCAGAGACCCTATCGGGACACTAGTTTCCAATGAGCAGTTCTTC.

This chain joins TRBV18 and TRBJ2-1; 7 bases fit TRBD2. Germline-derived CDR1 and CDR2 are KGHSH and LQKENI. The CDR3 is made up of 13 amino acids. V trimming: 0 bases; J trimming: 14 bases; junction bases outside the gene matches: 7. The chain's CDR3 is CASSPPSTAGKFF. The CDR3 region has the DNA TGTGCCAGCTCACCACCGTCGACAGCGGGGAAGTTCTTC.

The CDR3 sequence: CASSQLGGPSDEKLFF. In nucleotides, the CDR3 is TGTGCCAGCAGCCAATTAGGAGGGCCCTCTGATGAAAAACTGTTTTTT. V usage is TRBV4-2 and J usage is TRBJ1-4; the D is unclear. The CDR3 runs to 16 residues. V was cut by 2 bases and J by 6 bases, with 16 bases left in between. The germline gives CDR1 LGHNA, CDR2 YNFKEQ.

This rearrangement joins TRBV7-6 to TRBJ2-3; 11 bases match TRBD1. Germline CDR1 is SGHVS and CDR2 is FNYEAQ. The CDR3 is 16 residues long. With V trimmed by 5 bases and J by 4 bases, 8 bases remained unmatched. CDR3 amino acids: CASSHTPGQGADTQYF. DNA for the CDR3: TGTGCCAGCAGCCACACCCCGGGACAGGGGGCAGATACGCAGTATTTT.

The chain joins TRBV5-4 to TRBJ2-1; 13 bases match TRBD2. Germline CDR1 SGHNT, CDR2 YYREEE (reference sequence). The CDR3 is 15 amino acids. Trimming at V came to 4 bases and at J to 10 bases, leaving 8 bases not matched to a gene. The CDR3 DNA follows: TGTGCCAGCAGCAGAACTAGCGGGGGGGGCAGCGAGCAGTTCTTC. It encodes CASSRTSGGGSEQFF.

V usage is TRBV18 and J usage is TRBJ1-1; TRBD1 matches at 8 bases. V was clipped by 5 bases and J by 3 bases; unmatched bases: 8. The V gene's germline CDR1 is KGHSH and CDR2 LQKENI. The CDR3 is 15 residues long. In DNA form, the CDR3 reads TGTGCCAGCTCAAAAGACAGGGGCGGTGACACTGAAGCTTTCTTT. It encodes CASSKDRGGDTEAFF. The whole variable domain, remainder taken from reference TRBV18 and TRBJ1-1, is NAGVMQNPRHLVRRRGQEARLRCSPMKGHSHVYWYRQLPEEGLKFMVYLQKENIIDESGMPKERFSAEFPKEGPSILRIQQVVRGDSAAYFCASSKDRGGDTEAFFGQGTRLTVV.

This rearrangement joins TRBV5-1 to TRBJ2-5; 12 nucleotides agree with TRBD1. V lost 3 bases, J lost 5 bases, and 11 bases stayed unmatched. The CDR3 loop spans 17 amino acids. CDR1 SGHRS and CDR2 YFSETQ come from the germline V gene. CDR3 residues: CASSSGVGTGGQETQYF. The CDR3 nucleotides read TGCGCCAGCAGCTCCGGTGTCGGGACAGGGGGCCAGGAGACCCAGTACTTC. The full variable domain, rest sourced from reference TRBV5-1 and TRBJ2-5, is KAGVTQTPRYLIKTRGQQVTLSCSPISGHRSVSWYQQTPGQGLQFLFEYFSETQRNKGNFPGRFSGRQFSNSRSEMNVSTLELGDSALYLCASSSGVGTGGQETQYFGPGTRLLVL.

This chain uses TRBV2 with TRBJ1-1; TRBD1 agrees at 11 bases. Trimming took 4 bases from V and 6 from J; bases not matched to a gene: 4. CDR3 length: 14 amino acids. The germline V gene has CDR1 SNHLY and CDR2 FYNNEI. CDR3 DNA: TGTGCCAGCAGTGGGACAGGGGGCTCCGCTGAAGCTTTCTTT. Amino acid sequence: CASSGTGGSAEAFF.

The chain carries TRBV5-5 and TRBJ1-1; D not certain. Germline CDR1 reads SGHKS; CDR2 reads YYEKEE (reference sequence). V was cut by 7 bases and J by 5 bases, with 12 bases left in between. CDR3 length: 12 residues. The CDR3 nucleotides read TGTGCCAGCCAAGAGTTAGTAACTGAAGCTTTCTTT. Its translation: CASQELVTEAFF.

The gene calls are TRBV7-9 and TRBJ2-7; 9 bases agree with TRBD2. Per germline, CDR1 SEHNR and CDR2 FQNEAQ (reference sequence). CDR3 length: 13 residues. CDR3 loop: CFSGGQTAYEQYF. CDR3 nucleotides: TGTTTTAGCGGGGGTCAGACGGCCTACGAGCAGTACTTC.

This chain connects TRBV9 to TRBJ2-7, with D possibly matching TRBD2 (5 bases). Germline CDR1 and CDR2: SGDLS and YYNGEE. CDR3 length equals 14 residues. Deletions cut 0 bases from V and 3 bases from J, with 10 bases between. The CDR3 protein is CASSVEGGGYEQYF. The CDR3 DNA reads TGTGCCAGCAGCGTAGAGGGCGGAGGCTACGAGCAGTACTTC. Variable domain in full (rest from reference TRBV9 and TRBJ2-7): DSGVTQTPKHLITATGQRVTLRCSPRSGDLSVYWYQQSLDQGLQFLIQYYNGEERAKGNILERFSAQQFPDLHSELNLSSLELGDSALYFCASSVEGGGYEQYFGPGTRLTVT.

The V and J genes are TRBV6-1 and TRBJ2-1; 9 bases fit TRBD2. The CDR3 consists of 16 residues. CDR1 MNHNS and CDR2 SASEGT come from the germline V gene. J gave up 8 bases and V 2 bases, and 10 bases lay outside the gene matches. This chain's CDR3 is CASSERGGAAGDEQFF. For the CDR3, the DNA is TGTGCCAGCAGTGAACGCGGGGGGGCCGCAGGGGATGAGCAGTTCTTC.

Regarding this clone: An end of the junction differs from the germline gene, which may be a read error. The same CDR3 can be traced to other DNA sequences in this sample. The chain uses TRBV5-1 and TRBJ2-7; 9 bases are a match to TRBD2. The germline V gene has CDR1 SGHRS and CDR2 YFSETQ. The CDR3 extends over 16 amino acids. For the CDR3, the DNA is TGCGCCAGCAGCAGAGGGACGACTAGCGGTGGCTACGAGCAGTACTTT. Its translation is CASSRGTTSGGYEQYF.

The CDR3 loop is CASRDTSGNTIYF. The CDR3 coding sequence is TGTGCCAGCCGGGACACCTCTGGAAACACCATATATTTT. The V gene is TRBV27, the J gene TRBJ1-3; maybe TRBD1 (6 bases). Looked up from germline, CDR1 is MNHEY and CDR2 is SMNVEV (reference sequence). Trimming took off 8 bases at V and 0 bases at J, with 8 bases between the two ends. CDR3 length: 13 amino acids.

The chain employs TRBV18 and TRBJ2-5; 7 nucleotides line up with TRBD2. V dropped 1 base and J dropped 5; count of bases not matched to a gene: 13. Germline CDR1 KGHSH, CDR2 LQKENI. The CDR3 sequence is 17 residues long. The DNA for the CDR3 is TGTGCCAGCTCACCACGGCTCACCACATTGGGGGGGGAGACCCAGTACTTC. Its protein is CASSPRLTTLGGETQYF.

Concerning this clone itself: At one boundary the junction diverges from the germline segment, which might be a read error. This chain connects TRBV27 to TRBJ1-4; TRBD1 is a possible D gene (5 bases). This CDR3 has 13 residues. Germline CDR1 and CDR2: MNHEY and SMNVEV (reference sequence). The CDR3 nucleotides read TGTGCCACCAGTCGACAGTATAATGAAAAACTGTTTTTT. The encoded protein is CATSRQYNEKLFF.

This chain's CDR3 is CASSQRGTGNSPLHF. In nucleotides, the CDR3 is TGTGCCAGCAGCCAACGCGGGACAGGGAATTCACCCCTCCACTTT. The chain employs TRBV7-3 and TRBJ1-6; TRBD1 aligns across 9 bases. V lost 5 bases to trimming and J lost 7 bases; unmatched junction nucleotides: 6. The V gene's germline CDR1 is SGHTA and CDR2 FQGTGA. This CDR3 contains 15 residues.

CDR3 coding DNA: TGTGCCAGCAGTGAAACAGGACAATTGGGCACTGAAGCTTTCTTT. Encoded protein: CASSETGQLGTEAFF. The chain uses TRBV2 and TRBJ1-1; maybe TRBD1 (5 bases). The germline gives CDR1 SNHLY, CDR2 FYNNEI. V was cut by 2 bases and J by 4 bases, with 14 bases left in between. This CDR3 has 15 residues.

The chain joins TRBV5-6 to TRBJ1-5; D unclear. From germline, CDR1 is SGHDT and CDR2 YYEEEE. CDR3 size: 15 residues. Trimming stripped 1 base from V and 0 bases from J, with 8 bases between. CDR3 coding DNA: TGTGCCAGCAGCTTGCGGAGGTATAGCAATCAGCCCCAGCATTTT. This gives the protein CASSLRRYSNQPQHF.

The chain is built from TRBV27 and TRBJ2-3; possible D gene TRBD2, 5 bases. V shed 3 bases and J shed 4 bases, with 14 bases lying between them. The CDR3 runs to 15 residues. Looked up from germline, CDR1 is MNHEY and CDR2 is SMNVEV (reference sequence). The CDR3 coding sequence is TGTGCCAGCAGTTTTCTAGGGAGCGCCGCAGATACGCAGTATTTT. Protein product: CASSFLGSAADTQYF.

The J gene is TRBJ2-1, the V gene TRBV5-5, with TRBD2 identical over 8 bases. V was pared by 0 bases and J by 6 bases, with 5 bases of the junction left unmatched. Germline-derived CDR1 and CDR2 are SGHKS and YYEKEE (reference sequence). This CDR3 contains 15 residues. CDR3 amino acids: CASSLAGLAGNEQFF. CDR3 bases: TGTGCCAGCAGCTTGGCGGGGCTAGCGGGCAATGAGCAGTTCTTC.

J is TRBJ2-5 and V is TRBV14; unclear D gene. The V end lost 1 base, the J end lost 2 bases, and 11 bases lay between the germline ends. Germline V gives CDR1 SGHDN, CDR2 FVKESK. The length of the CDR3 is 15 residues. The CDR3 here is CASSQVSGVQETQYF. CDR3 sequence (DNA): TGTGCCAGCAGCCAAGTCTCCGGAGTTCAAGAGACCCAGTACTTC.

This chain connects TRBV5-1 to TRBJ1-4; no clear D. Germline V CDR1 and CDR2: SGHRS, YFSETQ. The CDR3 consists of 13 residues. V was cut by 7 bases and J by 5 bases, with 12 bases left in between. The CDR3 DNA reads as TGCGCCAGCCGCCGGGATTTAAATGAAAAACTGTTTTTT. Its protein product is CASRRDLNEKLFF.

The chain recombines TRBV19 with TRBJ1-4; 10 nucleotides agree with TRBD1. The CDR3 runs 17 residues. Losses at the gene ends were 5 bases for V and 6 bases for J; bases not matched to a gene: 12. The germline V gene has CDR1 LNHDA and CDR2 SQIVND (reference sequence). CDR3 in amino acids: CASSLPWGTGEHEKLFF. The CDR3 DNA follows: TGTGCCAGTAGTCTCCCCTGGGGGACAGGGGAGCATGAAAAACTGTTTTTT.

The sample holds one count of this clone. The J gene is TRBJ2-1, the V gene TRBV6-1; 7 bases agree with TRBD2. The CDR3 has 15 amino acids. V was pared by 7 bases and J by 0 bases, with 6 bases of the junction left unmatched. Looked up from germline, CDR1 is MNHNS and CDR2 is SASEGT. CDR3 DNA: TGTGCCAGCATCCACGGGGGGAGCTCCTACAATGAGCAGTTCTTC. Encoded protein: CASIHGGSSYNEQFF.

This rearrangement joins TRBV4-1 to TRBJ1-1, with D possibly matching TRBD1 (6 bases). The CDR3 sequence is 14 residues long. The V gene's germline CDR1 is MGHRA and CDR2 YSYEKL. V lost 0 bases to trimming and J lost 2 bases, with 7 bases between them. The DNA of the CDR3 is TGCGCCAGCAGCCAAGAACAGGGCAACACTGAAGCTTTCTTT. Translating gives CASSQEQGNTEAFF.

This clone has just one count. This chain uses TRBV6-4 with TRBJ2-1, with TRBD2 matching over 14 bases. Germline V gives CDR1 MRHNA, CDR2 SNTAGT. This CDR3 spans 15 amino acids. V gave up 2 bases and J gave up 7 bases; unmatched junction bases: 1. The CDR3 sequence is CASSDGLAGGNEQFF. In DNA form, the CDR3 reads TGTGCCAGCAGTGACGGACTAGCGGGGGGAAATGAGCAGTTCTTC.

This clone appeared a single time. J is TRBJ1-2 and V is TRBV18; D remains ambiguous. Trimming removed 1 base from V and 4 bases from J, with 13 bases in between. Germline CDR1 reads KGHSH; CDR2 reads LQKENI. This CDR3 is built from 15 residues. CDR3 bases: TGTGCCAGCTCACCACGTTCAGGAGGAATCTATGGCTACACCTTC. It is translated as CASSPRSGGIYGYTF.

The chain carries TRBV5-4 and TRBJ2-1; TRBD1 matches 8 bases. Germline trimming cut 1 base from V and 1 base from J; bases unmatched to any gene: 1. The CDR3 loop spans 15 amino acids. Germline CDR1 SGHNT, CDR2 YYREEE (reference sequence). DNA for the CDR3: TGTGCCAGCAGCTTGAGGGACAGGTCCTACAATGAGCAGTTCTTC. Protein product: CASSLRDRSYNEQFF.